This is a list of T cell receptor beta chains from one sample in a study of T cell changes during pregnancy in multiple sclerosis. Profiling relied on immunoSEQ multiplex PCR, and the TCRdb table lists in-frame clones only, not all of them. Altogether roughly 35,000 clones are present, less than 95% being singletons, with the ten largest covering around 11%. Material: CD8+ T cells from peripheral blood mononuclear cells, obtained before pregnancy. Receptor source: a female donor with multiple sclerosis, enrolled in a pregnancy study. The CDR3 runs from the conserved cysteine through the conserved F or W. The order of the fields is clone size, V gene, J gene, D gene, CDR3 DNA, CDR3 protein. The D gene is left open where the match is weak. The size of a clone is reported for some rows only, either as once, few or many, or as a class for expanded clones.

-	TRBV15	TRBJ1-2	-	TGTGCCACCAGGGGGCGGGGGAACTATGGCTACACCTTC	CATRGRGNYGYTF
-	TRBV6-1	TRBJ2-3	TRBD1	TGTGCCAGCACCCTAAAGACAGGGGGCACAGATACGCAGTATTTT	CASTLKTGGTDTQYF
-	TRBV7-9	TRBJ2-3	-	TGTGCCAGCAGCTTAGAATCGACTTGGGTCGATACGCAGTATTTT	CASSLESTWVDTQYF
-	TRBV29-1	TRBJ2-3	-	TGCAGCGTTATACAGGCGGGGGCCGGTTCAGATACGCAGTATTTT	CSVIQAGAGSDTQYF
-	TRBV5-1	TRBJ1-1	TRBD1	TGCGCCAGCAGCTCCGGGACAGGCACAAAGGGGACTGAAGCTTTCTTT	CASSSGTGTKGTEAFF
few	TRBV29-1	TRBJ1-2	TRBD1	TGCAGCGTGATAGGGGGCCCTAACTATGGCTACACCTTC	CSVIGGPNYGYTF
-	TRBV29-1	TRBJ2-1	TRBD2	TGCAGCGTTGATACCCGGGAGGGCCCCCCCCCGCGCCCCTACAATGAGCAGTTCTTC	CSVDTREGPPPRPYNEQFF
-	TRBV11-2	TRBJ2-2	-	TGTGCCAGCAGCTTAGATAGTGGCGGGGAGCTGTTTTTT	CASSLDSGGELFF
-	TRBV2	TRBJ1-1	TRBD1	TGTGCCAGCAGGGCACCGGGACAGGGAATCTCTGAAGCTTTCTTT	CASRAPGQGISEAFF
-	TRBV7-9	TRBJ1-5	-	TGTGCCAGCAGCTTTCTACGTCAGCCCCAGCATTTT	CASSFLRQPQHF
-	TRBV7-8	TRBJ2-1	TRBD2	TGTGCCAGCAGCTTACGGTTCAGGGAGGGTTGGAATGAGCAGTTCTTC	CASSLRFREGWNEQFF
many	TRBV27	TRBJ1-1	TRBD1	TGTGCCAGCAGTCCCACAGGGGCTTCTGAAGCTTTCTTT	CASSPTGASEAFF
-	TRBV19	TRBJ1-4	-	TGTGCCAGTAGTATTGTGGAGGCAACTAATGAAAAACTGTTTTTT	CASSIVEATNEKLFF
-	TRBV5-1	TRBJ1-1	-	TGCGCCAGCAGCTTGGTGTCGGGAGTGAACACTGAAGCTTTCTTT	CASSLVSGVNTEAFF
-	TRBV9	TRBJ1-4	TRBD1	TGTGCCAGCAGCGTAAGGGGGCGAAGTGAAAAACTGTTTTTT	CASSVRGRSEKLFF
-	TRBV19	TRBJ1-1	-	TGTGCCAGTAGCCTGGGGGGGGGCGCAATCACTGAAGCTTTCTTT	CASSLGGGAITEAFF
-	TRBV4-2	TRBJ2-1	TRBD2	TGTGCCAGCAGCCAAGAACTAGCGGGAGTGAATGAGCAGTTCTTC	CASSQELAGVNEQFF
-	TRBV5-8	TRBJ1-1	-	TGTGCCAGCAGCTTGGATCCGAGGACTGAAGCTTTCTTT	CASSLDPRTEAFF
-	TRBV5-8	TRBJ2-6	-	TGTGCCAGCAGCCCTTGGCCCCCTCCGGGATTCTCTGGGGCCAACGTCCTGACTTTC	CASSPWPPPGFSGANVLTF
-	TRBV18	TRBJ1-1	-	TGTGCCAGCTCACCAGACGGGTATACTGAAGCTTTCTTT	CASSPDGYTEAFF
-	TRBV4-3	TRBJ1-1	TRBD1	TGCGCCAGCAGCATCTACAGGGGGGGTACTGAAGCTTTCTTT	CASSIYRGGTEAFF
-	TRBV9	TRBJ1-1	-	TGTGCCAGCAGCGTAGGGTGGGGCACAGGGCCGAACACTGAAGCTTTCTTT	CASSVGWGTGPNTEAFF
-	TRBV30	TRBJ2-7	TRBD1	TGTGCCTGGAGTCAGGACAGGGGGCCCATCGAGCAGTACTTC	CAWSQDRGPIEQYF